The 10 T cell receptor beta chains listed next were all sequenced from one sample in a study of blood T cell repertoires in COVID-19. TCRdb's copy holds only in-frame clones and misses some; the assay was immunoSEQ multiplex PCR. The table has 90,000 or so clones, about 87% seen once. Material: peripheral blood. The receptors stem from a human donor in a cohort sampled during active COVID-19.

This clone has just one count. The CDR3: CASCTGTGGYNEQFF. CDR3 DNA: TGCGCCAGCTGTACCGGGACAGGGGGGTACAATGAGCAGTTCTTC. The chain combines TRBV5-1 with TRBJ2-1, with 11 bases matching TRBD1. V shed 7 bases, J shed 4 bases, and the junction held 7 bases outside the gene matches. This CDR3 has 15 amino acids. Germline CDR1 and CDR2: SGHRS and YFSETQ.

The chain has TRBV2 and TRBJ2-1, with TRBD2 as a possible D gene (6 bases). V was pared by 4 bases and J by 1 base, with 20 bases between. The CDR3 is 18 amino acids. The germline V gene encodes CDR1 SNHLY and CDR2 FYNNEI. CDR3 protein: CASSGVRVGGLSYNEQFF. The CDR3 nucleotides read TGTGCCAGCAGTGGAGTAAGGGTGGGAGGTTTGTCCTACAATGAGCAGTTCTTC.

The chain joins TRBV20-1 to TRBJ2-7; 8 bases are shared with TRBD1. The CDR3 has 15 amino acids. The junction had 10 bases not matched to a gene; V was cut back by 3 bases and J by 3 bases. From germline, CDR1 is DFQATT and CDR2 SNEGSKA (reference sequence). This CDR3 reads CSASNRTGRYYEQYF. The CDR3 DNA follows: TGCAGTGCTAGTAACCGGACAGGGAGGTACTACGAGCAGTACTTC.

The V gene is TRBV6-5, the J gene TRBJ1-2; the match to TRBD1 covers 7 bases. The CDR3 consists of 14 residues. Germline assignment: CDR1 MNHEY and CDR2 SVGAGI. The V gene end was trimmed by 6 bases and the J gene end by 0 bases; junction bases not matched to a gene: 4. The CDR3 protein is CASRRDSANYGYTF. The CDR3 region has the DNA TGTGCCAGCAGACGGGACAGCGCTAACTATGGCTACACCTTC.

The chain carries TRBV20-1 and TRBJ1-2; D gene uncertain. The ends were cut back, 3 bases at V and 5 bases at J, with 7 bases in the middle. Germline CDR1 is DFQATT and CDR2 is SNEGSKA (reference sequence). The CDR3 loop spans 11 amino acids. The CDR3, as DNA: TGCAGTGCTAGTCCCGGTTATGGCTACACCTTC. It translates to CSASPGYGYTF.

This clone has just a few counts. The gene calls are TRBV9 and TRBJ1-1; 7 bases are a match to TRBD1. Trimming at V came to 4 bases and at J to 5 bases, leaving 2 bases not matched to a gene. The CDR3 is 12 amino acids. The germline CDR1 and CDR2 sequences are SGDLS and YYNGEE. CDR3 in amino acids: CASSRQGTEAFF. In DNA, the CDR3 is TGTGCCAGCAGCAGACAGGGTACTGAAGCTTTCTTT.

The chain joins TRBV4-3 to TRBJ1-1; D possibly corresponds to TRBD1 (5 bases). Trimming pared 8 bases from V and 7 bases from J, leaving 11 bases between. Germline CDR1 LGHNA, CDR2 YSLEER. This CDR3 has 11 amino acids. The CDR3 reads CASHAGGEAFF. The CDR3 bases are TGCGCCAGCCACGCGGGGGGTGAAGCTTTCTTT.

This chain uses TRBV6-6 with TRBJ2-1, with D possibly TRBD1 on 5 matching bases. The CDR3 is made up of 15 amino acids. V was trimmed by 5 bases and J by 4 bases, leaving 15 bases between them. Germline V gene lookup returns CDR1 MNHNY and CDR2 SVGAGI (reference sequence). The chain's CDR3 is CASSRRQTPYNEQFF. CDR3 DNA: TGTGCCAGCAGTAGACGACAGACACCGTACAATGAGCAGTTCTTC.

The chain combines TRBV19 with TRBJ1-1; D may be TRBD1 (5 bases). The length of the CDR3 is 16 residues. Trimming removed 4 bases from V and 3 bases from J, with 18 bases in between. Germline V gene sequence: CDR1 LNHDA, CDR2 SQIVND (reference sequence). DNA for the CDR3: TGTGCCAGTAGTACCCCAGGGCGGAGTGGATACACTGAAGCTTTCTTT. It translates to CASSTPGRSGYTEAFF.

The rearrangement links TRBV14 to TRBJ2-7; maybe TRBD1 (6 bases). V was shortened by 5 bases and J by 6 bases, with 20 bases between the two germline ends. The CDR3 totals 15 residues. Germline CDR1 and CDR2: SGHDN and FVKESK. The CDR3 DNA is TGTGCCAGCAGCACCCTGACAGGACCAACGGGCGAGCAGTACTTC. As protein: CASSTLTGPTGEQYF.